Described below is a single T cell receptor beta chain sequence and its context. This clonotype was observed a few times. Its antigen is currently not known. Per-base quality was not reported, and no clone a single base away is much larger than it. The data were obtained in a study of CD8 T cells in ankylosing spondylitis (dated by TCRdb to the late 2010s). About the study as a whole: The study set out to find disease-linked TCR variants by profiling T cell receptor beta repertoires in ankylosing spondylitis patients and healthy donors. Samples of peripheral blood were taken, and for ankylosing spondylitis patients, synovial fluid was collected as well. The whole study cohort included about a hundred healthy donors and under 30 ankylosing spondylitis patients.

For sequencing, an Illumina HiSeq 2500 was employed. Quantitative 5'-RACE with molecular barcodes was used to prepare TCR beta libraries. For the original study's pipeline: A new computational method, built on a probabilistic model of VDJ rearrangement, was used to identify disease-linked TCR variants. TCRdb reran the public reads through fastp at Q25 and MiXCR, keeping productive beta chains. Rows with one shared CDR3 protein collapse into an entry with the most common genes and DNA. The V and J calls come from TCRdb's annotation, not from the publication. The sample data list 300,000 to 400,000 distinct CDR3 sequences, and roughly 14% of these were observed just once. The ten largest account for around 1% of the sample. Overall study results and their limits: The disease-linked clones were reported to be significantly enriched in matched synovial fluid samples from ankylosing spondylitis patients. The disease-linked clones showed a CD8+ phenotype and occurred at relatively low frequencies in peripheral blood. Some motif variants were previously reported in synovial fluid and blood of reactive arthritis patients, suggesting common disease-initiation mechanisms. A TCR beta motif made up of seven or eight highly homologous amino acid variants appeared to be characteristic of blood from ankylosing spondylitis patients.

The specimen was blood, either unsorted or a sorted T cell fraction (not recorded which). The receptor was isolated from a male donor with ankylosing spondylitis or in good health (not recorded which).

The CDR3 region: CASSPGLRGYTF. The nucleotide sequence is TGCGCCAGCAGCCCGGGACTCCGGGGCTACACCTTC. The V and J segments used are TRBV5-1 and TRBJ1-2, with TRBD1 tentatively as D gene (5 bases match). The CDR3 has 12 amino acids, counting the end cysteine and phenylalanine. The DNA shown is the 36-base CDR3, in frame from base 1. V and J lose 4 bases and 8 bases, and a span of 12 bases separates them. The germline V gene supplies CDR1 SGHRS and CDR2 YFSETQ.